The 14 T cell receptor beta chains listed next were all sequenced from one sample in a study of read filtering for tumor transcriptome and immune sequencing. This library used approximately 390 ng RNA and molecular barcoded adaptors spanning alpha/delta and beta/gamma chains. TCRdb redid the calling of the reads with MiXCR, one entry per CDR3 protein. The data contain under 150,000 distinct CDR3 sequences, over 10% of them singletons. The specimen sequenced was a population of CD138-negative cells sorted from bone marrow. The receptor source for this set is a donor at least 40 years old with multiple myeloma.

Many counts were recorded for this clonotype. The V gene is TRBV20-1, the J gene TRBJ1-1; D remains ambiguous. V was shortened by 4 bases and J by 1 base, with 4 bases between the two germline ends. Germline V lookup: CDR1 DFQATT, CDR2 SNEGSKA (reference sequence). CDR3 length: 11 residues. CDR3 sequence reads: CSATGNTEAFF. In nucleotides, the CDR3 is TGCAGTGCTACCGGGAACACTGAAGCTTTCTTT.

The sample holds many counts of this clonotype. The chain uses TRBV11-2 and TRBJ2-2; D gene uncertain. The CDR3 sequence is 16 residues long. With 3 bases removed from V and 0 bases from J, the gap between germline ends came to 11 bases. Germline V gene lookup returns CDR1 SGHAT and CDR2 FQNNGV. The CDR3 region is CASSFQARANTGELFF. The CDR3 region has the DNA TGTGCCAGCAGCTTCCAAGCAAGGGCGAACACCGGGGAGCTGTTTTTT. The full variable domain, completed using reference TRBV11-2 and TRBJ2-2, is EAGVAQSPRYKIIEKRQSVAFWCNPISGHATLYWYQQILGQGPKLLIQFQNNGVVDDSQLPKDRFSAERLKGVDSTLKIQPAKLEDSAVYLCASSFQARANTGELFFGEGSRLTVL.

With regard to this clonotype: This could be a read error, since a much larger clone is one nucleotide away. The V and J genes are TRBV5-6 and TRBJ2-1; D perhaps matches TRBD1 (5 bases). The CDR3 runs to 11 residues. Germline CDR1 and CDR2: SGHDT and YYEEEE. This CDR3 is CASSSGREQLF. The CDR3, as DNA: TGTGCCAGCAGCTCAGGGCGTGAGCAGTTGTTC.

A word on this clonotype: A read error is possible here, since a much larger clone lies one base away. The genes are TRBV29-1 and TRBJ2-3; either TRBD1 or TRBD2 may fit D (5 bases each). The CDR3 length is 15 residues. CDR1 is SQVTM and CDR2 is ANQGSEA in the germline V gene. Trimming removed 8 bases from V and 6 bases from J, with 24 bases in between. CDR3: CSSQEDGGPGDTQYF. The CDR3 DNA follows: TGCAGCTCCCAAGAGGATGGCGGGCCAGGGGATACGCAGTATTTT.

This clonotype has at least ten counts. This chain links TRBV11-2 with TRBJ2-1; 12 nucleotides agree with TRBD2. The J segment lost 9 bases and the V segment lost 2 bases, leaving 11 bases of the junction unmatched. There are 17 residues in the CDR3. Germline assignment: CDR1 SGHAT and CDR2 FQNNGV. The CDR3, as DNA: TGTGCCAGCAGCTTAAGACTAGCGGGAGATATGTTACGTGAGCAGTTCTTC. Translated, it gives CASSLRLAGDMLREQFF. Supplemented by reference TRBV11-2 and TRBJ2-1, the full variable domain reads EAGVAQSPRYKIIEKRQSVAFWCNPISGHATLYWYQQILGQGPKLLIQFQNNGVVDDSQLPKDRFSAERLKGVDSTLKIQPAKLEDSAVYLCASSLRLAGDMLREQFFGPGTRLTVL.

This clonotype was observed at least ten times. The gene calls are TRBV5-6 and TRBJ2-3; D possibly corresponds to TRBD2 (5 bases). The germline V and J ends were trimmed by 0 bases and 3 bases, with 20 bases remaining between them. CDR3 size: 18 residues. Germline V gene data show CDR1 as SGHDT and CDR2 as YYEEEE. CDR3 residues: CASSLALSSRARTDTQYF. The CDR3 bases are TGTGCCAGCAGCTTGGCTTTATCTTCGCGGGCCAGAACAGATACGCAGTATTTT.

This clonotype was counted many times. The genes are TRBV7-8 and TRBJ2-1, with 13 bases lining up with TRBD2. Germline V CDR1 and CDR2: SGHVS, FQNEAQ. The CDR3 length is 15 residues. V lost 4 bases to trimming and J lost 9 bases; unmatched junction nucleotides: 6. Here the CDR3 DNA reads TGTGCCAGCAGCTCAGGACTAGCGGGAGATGGTGAGCAGTTCTTC. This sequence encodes CASSSGLAGDGEQFF.

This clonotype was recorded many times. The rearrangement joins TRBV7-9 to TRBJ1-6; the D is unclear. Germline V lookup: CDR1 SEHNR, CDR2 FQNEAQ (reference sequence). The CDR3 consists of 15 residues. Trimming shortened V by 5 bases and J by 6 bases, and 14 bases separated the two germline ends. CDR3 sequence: CASSKELRSNSPLHF. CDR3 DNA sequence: TGTGCCAGCAGCAAGGAGCTGCGTAGTAATTCACCCCTCCACTTT.

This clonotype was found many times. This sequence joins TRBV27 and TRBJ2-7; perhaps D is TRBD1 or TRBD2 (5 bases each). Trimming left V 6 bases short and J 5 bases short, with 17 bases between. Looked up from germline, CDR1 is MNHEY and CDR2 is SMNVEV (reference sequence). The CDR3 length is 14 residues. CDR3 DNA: TGTGCCAGCAGGACTTCCGGGGCAAGGGACGAGCAGTACTTC. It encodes CASRTSGARDEQYF.

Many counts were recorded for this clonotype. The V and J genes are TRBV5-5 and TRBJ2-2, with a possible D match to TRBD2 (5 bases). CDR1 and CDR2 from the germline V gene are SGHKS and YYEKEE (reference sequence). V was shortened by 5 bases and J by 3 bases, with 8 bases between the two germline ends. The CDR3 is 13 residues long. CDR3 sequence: CASRERHTGELFF. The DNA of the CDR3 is TGTGCCAGCAGAGAGCGGCACACCGGGGAGCTGTTTTTT.

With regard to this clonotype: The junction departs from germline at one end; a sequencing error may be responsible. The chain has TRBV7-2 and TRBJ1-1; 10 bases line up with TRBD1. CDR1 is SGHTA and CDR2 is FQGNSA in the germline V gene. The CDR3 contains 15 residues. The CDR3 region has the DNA TGTGCCAGCAGCGCTACGACAGGGGGCGGAACTGACGCTTTCTTT. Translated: CASSATTGGGTDAFF.

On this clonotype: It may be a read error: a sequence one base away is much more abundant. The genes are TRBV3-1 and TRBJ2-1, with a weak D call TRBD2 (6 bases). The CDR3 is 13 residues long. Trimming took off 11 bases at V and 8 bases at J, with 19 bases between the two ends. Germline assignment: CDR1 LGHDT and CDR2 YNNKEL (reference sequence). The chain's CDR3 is CAGGKAQVYEQFF. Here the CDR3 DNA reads TGTGCCGGCGGGAAAGCCCAGGTCTATGAGCAGTTCTTC.

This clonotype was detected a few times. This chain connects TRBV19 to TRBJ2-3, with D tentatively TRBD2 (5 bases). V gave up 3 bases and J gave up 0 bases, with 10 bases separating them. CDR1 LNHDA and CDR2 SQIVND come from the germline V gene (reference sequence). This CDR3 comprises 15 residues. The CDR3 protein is CASSILASSTDTQYF. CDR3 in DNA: TGTGCCAGTAGTATTCTAGCCTCCAGCACAGATACGCAGTATTTT. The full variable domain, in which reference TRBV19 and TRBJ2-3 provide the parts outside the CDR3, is DGGITQSPKYLFRKEGQNVTLSCEQNLNHDAMYWYRQDPGQGLRLIYYSQIVNDFQKGDIAEGYSVSREKKESFPLTVTSAQKNPTAFYLCASSILASSTDTQYFGPGTRLTVL.

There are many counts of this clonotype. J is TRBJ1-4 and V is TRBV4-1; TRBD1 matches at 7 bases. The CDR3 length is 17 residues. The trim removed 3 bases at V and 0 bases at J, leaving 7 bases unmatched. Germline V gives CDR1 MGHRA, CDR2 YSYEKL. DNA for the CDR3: TGCGCCAGCAGCCAGAAGGACAGGAGAGCAACTAATGAAAAACTGTTTTTT. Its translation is CASSQKDRRATNEKLFF.